The 31 T cell receptor beta chains below were found in one sample sequenced in a study of T cell repertoires in cytomegalovirus infection. TCRdb passed the reads through MiXCR, listing each CDR3 protein once. The repertoire holds about 230,000 distinct CDR3 sequences, with roughly 23% as singletons. Sequencing input: CD8+ T cells from PBMCs. These receptors came from a human donor in good health (CMV status not recorded). Some clones in this sample may be carry-over from other donors' samples.

The chain uses TRBV30 and TRBJ2-7; D possibly corresponds to TRBD1 (5 bases). V was cut by 1 base and J by 1 base, with 11 bases left in between. CDR1 and CDR2 (germline): GTSNPN, SVGIG (reference sequence). CDR3 length: 14 amino acids. The CDR3 protein is CAWSEGAPSYEQYF. CDR3 sequence (DNA): TGTGCCTGGAGTGAAGGGGCCCCATCCTACGAGCAGTACTTC.

The rearrangement links TRBV4-1 to TRBJ1-4; the match to TRBD1 covers 8 bases. The V segment lost 4 bases and the J segment 8 bases; nucleotides outside the gene matches: 9. This CDR3 comprises 15 residues. Per the germline V gene, CDR1 is MGHRA and CDR2 is YSYEKL. CDR3 in DNA: TGCGCCAGCAGCCGAGGACAGGGCCAAGAAGAAAAACTGTTTTTT. It translates to CASSRGQGQEEKLFF.

In its sample, this clonotype was seen once. The chain links TRBV25-1 to TRBJ2-2; 9 nucleotides line up with TRBD1. The V gene end was trimmed by 4 bases and the J gene end by 6 bases; junction bases not matched to a gene: 6. Looked up from germline, CDR1 is MGHDK and CDR2 is SYGVNS. The CDR3 covers 15 residues. CDR3 region: CASSGDRVPPGELFF. The CDR3 region has the DNA TGTGCCAGCAGTGGGGACAGGGTACCCCCCGGGGAGCTGTTTTTT. Full variable domain (remainder filled in from reference TRBV25-1 and TRBJ2-2): EADIYQTPRYLVIGTGKKITLECSQTMGHDKMYWYQQDPGMELHLIHYSYGVNSTEKGDLSSESTVSRIRTEHFPLTLESARPSHTSQYLCASSGDRVPPGELFFGEGSRLTVL.

This clonotype was counted ten times or more. The chain combines TRBV12-3 or TRBV12-4 with TRBJ2-1; D uncertain. The CDR3 spans 14 residues. The V end lost 3 bases, the J end lost 0 bases, and 6 bases lay between the germline ends. The CDR3 is CASSLGDSYNEQFF. CDR3 nucleotides: TGTGCCAGCAGTTTGGGTGACTCCTACAATGAGCAGTTCTTC.

This chain links TRBV6-5 with TRBJ2-7; 10 nucleotides line up with TRBD1. Germline V gene data show CDR1 as MNHEY and CDR2 as SVGAGI. J was trimmed by 5 bases and V by 3 bases; bases with no gene match: 4. The CDR3 covers 14 residues. CDR3 sequence (DNA): TGTGCCAGCAGTTATTCGGGACAGGGGAACGAGCAGTACTTC. Protein sequence: CASSYSGQGNEQYF.

This clonotype was counted ten times or more. The chain couples TRBV5-5 to TRBJ2-3, with 8 bases fitting TRBD1. The ends lost 4 bases at V and 4 bases at J; junction bases unmatched: 5. This CDR3 has 14 amino acids. CDR1 and CDR2 (germline): SGHKS, YYEKEE (reference sequence). The CDR3 sequence is CASSGRQGPDTQYF. The CDR3, as DNA: TGTGCCAGCAGCGGACGACAGGGGCCAGATACGCAGTATTTT.

This clonotype was detected many times. This rearrangement joins TRBV28 to TRBJ2-1; 7 positions match TRBD1. The CDR3 is 17 residues long. V shed 2 bases and J 5 bases; nucleotides not matched to a gene: 12. Germline CDR1 reads MDHEN; CDR2 reads SYDVKM. For the CDR3, the DNA is TGTGCCAGCAGTTTAATCCCCACAGGGGTGAAACACAATGAGCAGTTCTTC. Translated: CASSLIPTGVKHNEQFF.

There are a few counts of this clonotype. The chain couples TRBV7-6 to TRBJ2-1, with a weak D call TRBD2 (7 bases). Trimming pared 1 base from V and 10 bases from J, leaving 14 bases between. Looked up from germline, CDR1 is SGHVS and CDR2 is FNYEAQ. The CDR3 sequence is 14 residues long. CDR3 in amino acids: CASSLVGGAGEQFF. The CDR3 DNA follows: TGTGCCAGCAGCTTAGTAGGGGGGGCTGGGGAGCAGTTCTTC.

As concerns this clonotype: This may stem from a read error, because a much larger clone lies one nucleotide away. This chain connects TRBV7-6 to TRBJ1-4, with 11 bases that match TRBD1. Germline CDR1 reads SGHVS; CDR2 reads FNYEAQ. CDR3 size: 16 residues. J gave up 11 bases and V 5 bases, and 13 bases lay outside the gene matches. The CDR3 region has the DNA TGTGCCAGCAGCAGCGCTGTGGGACAGGGGGTCGACAAACTGTTTTTT. Its protein is CASSSAVGQGVDKLFF.

The chain carries TRBV20-1 and TRBJ2-1; D possibly corresponds to TRBD2 (5 bases). V lost 7 bases and J 5 bases, leaving 15 bases between the germline ends. This CDR3 is built from 13 residues. Looked up from germline, CDR1 is DFQATT and CDR2 is SNEGSKA (reference sequence). CDR3 sequence reads: CSVLDSTNNEQFF. The DNA for the CDR3 is TGCAGTGTGCTGGACTCGACAAACAATGAGCAGTTCTTC.

The V and J genes are TRBV28 and TRBJ1-3, with D tentatively TRBD1 (5 bases). Germline V gene data show CDR1 as MDHEN and CDR2 as SYDVKM. V lost 2 bases and J lost 0, with 20 bases in between. The CDR3 is 19 amino acids. The CDR3 sequence: CASSLDSLGTFHSGNTIYF. The DNA of the CDR3 is TGTGCCAGCAGTTTAGACTCCCTTGGGACCTTTCACTCTGGAAACACCATATATTTT.

This clonotype was observed a handful of times. The chain carries TRBV2 and TRBJ2-5, with 7 bases lining up with TRBD2. V shed 4 bases, J shed 2 bases, and the junction held 19 bases outside the gene matches. The CDR3 extends over 19 amino acids. CDR1 SNHLY and CDR2 FYNNEI come from the germline V gene. CDR3 bases: TGTGCCAGCAGTGGGGGGGGTCTAGCGGAATACCAACCTCAAGAGACCCAGTACTTC. Translating it yields CASSGGGLAEYQPQETQYF.

This chain connects TRBV20-1 to TRBJ1-3; D is unresolved. Germline V gene lookup returns CDR1 DFQATT and CDR2 SNEGSKA (reference sequence). The CDR3 loop spans 15 amino acids. V lost 0 bases and J 5 bases, leaving 14 bases between the germline ends. DNA for the CDR3: TGCAGTGCTAGAGATCCAAGGAGGGCTCGAAACACCATATATTTT. It translates to CSARDPRRARNTIYF.

V usage is TRBV5-6 and J usage is TRBJ2-7, with D possibly being TRBD2 (6 bases). This CDR3 is 15 amino acids long. Trimming removed 0 bases from V and 7 bases from J, with 17 bases in between. Germline CDR1 is SGHDT and CDR2 is YYEEEE. CDR3 DNA sequence: TGTGCCAGCAGCTTGGTGGCGGGGCGCCAGGGAGAGCAGTACTTC. It is translated as CASSLVAGRQGEQYF.

The J gene is TRBJ1-4, the V gene TRBV20-1; D is unclear. The CDR3 sequence is 13 residues long. The V and J ends lost 5 bases and 6 bases respectively, with 13 bases between them. Germline values: CDR1 DFQATT, CDR2 SNEGSKA (reference sequence). CDR3 protein: CSARGGYDEKLFF. CDR3 nucleotide sequence: TGCAGTGCTCGAGGTGGATACGATGAAAAACTGTTTTTT.

V usage is TRBV15 and J usage is TRBJ2-7; no clear D. With 1 base removed from V and 1 base from J, the gap between germline ends came to 5 bases. Per germline, CDR1 LNHNV and CDR2 YYDKDF (reference sequence). The CDR3 extends over 13 amino acids. CDR3 bases: TGTGCCACCAGCAGAGGCCGTTCCTACGAGCAGTACTTC. Translated, it gives CATSRGRSYEQYF.

This clonotype was observed a handful of times. The genes are TRBV24-1 and TRBJ2-2; the D gene could be TRBD1 or TRBD2 (5 bases each). CDR3 length: 16 residues. V was clipped by 3 bases and J by 7 bases, with 17 bases between them. Germline V CDR1 and CDR2: KGHDR, SFDVKD. The CDR3: CATSDGGQGNVGELFF. The CDR3 DNA reads TGTGCCACCAGTGATGGGGGTCAGGGAAACGTCGGGGAGCTGTTTTTT.

There are many counts of this clonotype. The rearrangement uses TRBV12-5 and TRBJ1-5, with TRBD1 identical over 11 bases. The germline V gene has CDR1 LGHNT and CDR2 FRNRAP. Trimming cost V 6 bases and J 2 bases; bases outside gene matches: 3. This CDR3 region has 15 residues. CDR3 amino acids: CASGKGQGGNQPQHF. For the CDR3, the DNA is TGTGCTAGTGGGAAGGGACAGGGGGGCAATCAGCCCCAGCATTTT.

On this clonotype itself: This may be a read error, as it is one base from a much larger clone. The CDR3: CASSSFGTEAFF. For the CDR3, the DNA is TGTGCCAGCAGCTCCTTCGGCACTGAAGCTTTCTTT. The chain uses TRBV5-4 and TRBJ1-1; D remains ambiguous. Trimming cost V 3 bases and J 4 bases, with 7 bases left between them. Germline CDR1 SGHNT, CDR2 YYREEE (reference sequence). CDR3 size: 12 residues.

The chain recombines TRBV19 with TRBJ2-1, with D maybe TRBD1 (6 bases). Germline CDR1 and CDR2: LNHDA and SQIVND (reference sequence). This CDR3 has 14 amino acids. V lost 9 bases and J 6 bases, leaving 18 bases between the germline ends. The CDR3 DNA reads TGTGCCAGCCAACAGGGAAGAGGACTCAATGAGCAGTTCTTC. Its protein product is CASQQGRGLNEQFF.

This clonotype has a handful of counts. This chain connects TRBV5-1 to TRBJ2-7; TRBD2 matches 9 bases. V lost 4 bases and J lost 2; bases outside the gene matches: 10. CDR3 length equals 16 residues. Germline CDR1 SGHRS, CDR2 YFSETQ. CDR3 coding DNA: TGCGCCAGCAGCCCGCCCGTAGCGGGGGAGACCTACGAGCAGTACTTC. Translated: CASSPPVAGETYEQYF.

V usage is TRBV20-1 and J usage is TRBJ1-2, with no clear D. CDR3 length: 11 amino acids. V was cut by 6 bases and J by 5 bases, with 10 bases left in between. The V gene's germline CDR1 is DFQATT and CDR2 SNEGSKA (reference sequence). CDR3 sequence (DNA): TGCAGTGCCCATGGACTTTATGGCTACACCTTC. This encodes CSAHGLYGYTF.

This clonotype was recorded at least ten times. The rearrangement joins TRBV7-6 to TRBJ1-5; D is possibly TRBD1 (5 bases). Germline lookup yields CDR1 SGHVS and CDR2 FNYEAQ. This CDR3 has 15 amino acids. The V end lost 1 base, the J end lost 3 bases, and 10 bases lay between the germline ends. CDR3 in DNA: TGTGCCAGCAGCTTAGAGGCAGGGAACAATCAGCCCCAGCATTTT. Its translation: CASSLEAGNNQPQHF.

This chain joins TRBV7-8 and TRBJ2-1, with TRBD1 matching over 10 bases. Unmatched junction bases numbered 1, after V lost 0 bases and J lost 8 bases. Germline V gene sequence: CDR1 SGHVS, CDR2 FQNEAQ. This CDR3 comprises 14 residues. Written as DNA, the CDR3 is TGTGCCAGCAGCTTAGCGGGGACAGGGGATGAGCAGTTCTTC. Protein product: CASSLAGTGDEQFF.

The rearrangement links TRBV28 to TRBJ1-1; D is possibly TRBD1 (5 bases). This CDR3 is 16 amino acids long. Trimming cost V 0 bases and J 1 base, with 12 bases left between them. Germline-derived CDR1 and CDR2 are MDHEN and SYDVKM. The CDR3, as DNA: TGTGCCAGCAGTTTATGGTCAGGGTGGGAGAACACTGAAGCTTTCTTT. As protein: CASSLWSGWENTEAFF.

This chain joins TRBV7-8 and TRBJ2-7; 12 positions agree with TRBD2. V gave up 3 bases and J gave up 2 bases; unmatched junction bases: 5. This CDR3 is built from 16 residues. Germline values: CDR1 SGHVS, CDR2 FQNEAQ. This chain's CDR3 is CASSFAGLAGTYEQYF. The DNA for the CDR3 is TGTGCCAGCAGCTTCGCCGGACTAGCGGGGACCTACGAGCAGTACTTC.

The table lists this clonotype with a few counts. This chain joins TRBV29-1 and TRBJ1-2; D gene unclear. V was trimmed by 8 bases and J by 4 bases, leaving 14 bases between them. The CDR3 loop spans 12 amino acids. Looked up from germline, CDR1 is SQVTM and CDR2 is ANQGSEA. This CDR3 reads CSFLDGIYGYTF. The CDR3 DNA follows: TGCAGCTTCCTCGACGGCATCTATGGCTACACCTTC.

This chain joins TRBV23-1 and TRBJ1-1; TRBD1 matches at 9 bases. TRBV23-1 counts as an open reading frame of uncertain function. With V trimmed by 0 bases and J by 0 bases, 8 bases remained unmatched. The CDR3 sequence is 18 residues long. The CDR3 sequence: CASSQSSVRDRVNTEAFF. CDR3 coding DNA: TGCGCCAGCAGTCAATCGTCCGTCCGGGACAGGGTGAACACTGAAGCTTTCTTT.

This clonotype was found once. The J gene is TRBJ2-7, the V gene TRBV27; 9 bases are shared with TRBD1. The CDR3 has 14 amino acids. J was trimmed by 7 bases and V by 5 bases; bases with no gene match: 9. Per the germline V gene, CDR1 is MNHEY and CDR2 is SMNVEV (reference sequence). CDR3 region: CASSTSGTGPEQYF. DNA of the CDR3: TGTGCCAGCAGTACCTCCGGGACAGGGCCAGAGCAGTACTTC.

The sample holds many counts of this clonotype. V gene TRBV7-9 combines with J gene TRBJ2-3; the D gene is possibly TRBD2 (5 bases). Germline-derived CDR1 and CDR2 are SEHNR and FQNEAQ (reference sequence). V lost 6 bases, J lost 5 bases, and 9 bases lay in between. The CDR3 covers 12 residues. In DNA form, the CDR3 reads TGTGCCAGCAGTTCGGGGAGAGATACGCAGTATTTT. It yields the protein CASSSGRDTQYF.

Only a few counts were recorded for this clonotype. The chain couples TRBV7-9 to TRBJ1-2; 7 nucleotides line up with TRBD1. The V gene's germline CDR1 is SEHNR and CDR2 FQNEAQ (reference sequence). The V and J ends lost 7 bases and 5 bases, in that order; junction bases with no gene match: 13. The CDR3 length is 15 residues. The CDR3 DNA reads as TGTGCCAGCATCCCCCCCGACAGGGACCTATATGGCTACACCTTC. Its protein product is CASIPPDRDLYGYTF.